These 14 T cell receptor beta chains were sequenced from one sample in a study of spatial heterogeneity in lung cancer. Via MiXCR, TCRdb re-called the 5' RACE reads, giving one row per CDR3 protein. This sample yields about 3,300 distinct CDR3 sequences, of which around 3.5% are seen a single time; about 15% belongs to the top ten. This sample's time point: sample taken at primary tumor resection. The sequenced sample was lung tissue, obtained at surgery. Receptor source: a human donor with early-stage non-small cell lung cancer.

Judged by abundance, this clonotype is large. Within a library made for alpha chains, this beta chain is off target, and its count is uninformative. V gene TRBV6-1 combines with J gene TRBJ2-2, with 7 bases aligning to TRBD1. The CDR3 is 15 residues long. CDR1 is MNHNS, CDR2 SASEGT, per germline. V dropped 6 bases and J dropped 4; count of bases not matched to a gene: 8. CDR3 DNA sequence: TGTGCCAGCAGGGGGGCAGGGGGAGCCACCGGGGAGCTGTTTTTT. Translating it yields CASRGAGGATGELFF.

This clonotype is medium-sized. A library prepared for alpha chains yielded this beta chain as an off-target read; its size is of little meaning. The chain links TRBV7-2 to TRBJ1-3; TRBD1 agrees at 8 bases. J gave up 4 bases and V 2 bases, and 7 bases lay outside the gene matches. This CDR3 is 16 amino acids long. Looked up from germline, CDR1 is SGHTA and CDR2 is FQGNSA. The CDR3 here is CASSLFQGAAGNTIYF. CDR3 DNA sequence: TGTGCCAGCAGCTTATTCCAGGGGGCAGCCGGAAACACCATATATTTT.

By share of the sample, this clonotype is medium-sized. For a library built for alpha chains, this beta chain is a stray read; little rests on its size. The rearrangement joins TRBV5-1 to TRBJ2-1; 11 bases fit TRBD2. V shed 3 bases, J shed 8 bases, and the junction held 7 bases outside the gene matches. The CDR3 runs 15 residues. CDR1 and CDR2 from the germline V gene are SGHRS and YFSETQ. The CDR3 DNA sequence: TGCGCCAGCAGCTCGACTAGCGGGGATTTCGATGAGCAGTTCTTC. Translating gives CASSSTSGDFDEQFF. The full variable domain, in which reference TRBV5-1 and TRBJ2-1 provide the parts outside the CDR3, is KAGVTQTPRYLIKTRGQQVTLSCSPISGHRSVSWYQQTPGQGLQFLFEYFSETQRNKGNFPGRFSGRQFSNSRSEMNVSTLELGDSALYLCASSSTSGDFDEQFFGPGTRLTVL.

Remarks on this clonotype: The library was prepared for alpha chains; this beta chain is a stray read, so its frequency means little. This chain connects TRBV20-1 to TRBJ1-1, with a weak D call TRBD1 (5 bases). The CDR3 is made up of 13 amino acids. Germline values: CDR1 DFQATT, CDR2 SNEGSKA (reference sequence). V gave up 3 bases and J gave up 3 bases, with 11 bases separating them. The CDR3 is CSARGVRDTEAFF. DNA for the CDR3: TGCAGTGCTAGGGGGGTTCGTGACACTGAAGCTTTCTTT.

This clonotype is medium-sized within its sample. As an off-target read in a library built for alpha chains, this beta chain has a frequency of little significance. The rearrangement links TRBV7-2 to TRBJ1-4; D is undetermined. Germline lookup yields CDR1 SGHTA and CDR2 FQGNSA. This CDR3 region has 15 residues. V lost 1 base to trimming and J lost 0 bases, with 6 bases between them. The CDR3: CASSLVPATNEKLFF. CDR3 nucleotides: TGTGCCAGCAGCTTAGTCCCTGCAACTAATGAAAAACTGTTTTTT.

By proportion, this clonotype is medium-sized. This beta chain was picked up by a library intended for alpha chains and is off target, so its count carries little meaning. This rearrangement joins TRBV3-1 to TRBJ1-6, with D uncertain. The CDR3 is 16 residues long. The V gene lost 0 bases and the J gene lost 6 bases, with 12 bases spanning the gap. CDR1 LGHDT and CDR2 YNNKEL come from the germline V gene (reference sequence). Written as DNA, the CDR3 is TGTGCCAGCAGCCAAGATGCCCCCGGACTTAATTCACCCCTCCACTTT. This translates into CASSQDAPGLNSPLHF.

By sample share, this clonotype is medium-sized (0.01 to 0.1%). This beta chain is a stray read from a library made for alpha chains; its abundance is not meaningful. The CDR3 sequence is CASSGQLYNEQFF. In nucleotides, the CDR3 is TGTGCCAGCAGTGGACAGCTCTACAATGAGCAGTTCTTC. The chain has TRBV2 and TRBJ2-1, with D perhaps matching TRBD1 (5 bases). The V gene lost 4 bases and the J gene lost 3 bases, with 7 bases spanning the gap. CDR1 SNHLY and CDR2 FYNNEI come from the germline V gene. This CDR3 has 13 amino acids.

In this sample, this clonotype is medium-sized (0.01 to 0.1%). In a library made to pick up alpha chains, this beta chain is a stray read with a size that means little. This chain connects TRBV7-2 to TRBJ2-2; D call uncertain. V lost 1 base and J lost 2, with 5 bases in between. Looked up from germline, CDR1 is SGHTA and CDR2 is FQGNSA. The CDR3 contains 14 residues. The CDR3 protein is CASSLGLNTGELFF. CDR3 DNA: TGTGCCAGCAGCTTAGGCTTAAACACCGGGGAGCTGTTTTTT.

This clonotype is categorized as medium-sized. This beta chain came through as a stray read in a library set up for alpha chains, and its size says little. The chain recombines TRBV12-3 or TRBV12-4 with TRBJ1-3; no clear D. This CDR3 spans 14 amino acids. V was trimmed by 8 bases and J by 4 bases, leaving 15 bases between them. CDR3 sequence (DNA): TGTGCCAGCTCCCAAAATGGTCGGGGAAACACCATATATTTT. Residues: CASSQNGRGNTIYF.

This clonotype was seen at least ten times. This beta chain slipped into a library made for alpha chains as a stray read, so its size is not meaningful. The V gene is TRBV7-2, the J gene TRBJ1-1; 11 nucleotides match TRBD1. Germline V gives CDR1 SGHTA, CDR2 FQGNSA. J was trimmed by 8 bases and V by 5 bases; bases with no gene match: 10. The CDR3 covers 15 residues. The DNA of the CDR3 is TGTGCCAGCAGCCTCACGCCGGGACAGGGGGGGGAAGCTTTCTTT. Translation: CASSLTPGQGGEAFF. The full variable domain, its missing parts supplied by reference TRBV7-2 and TRBJ1-1, is GAGVSQSPSNKVTEKGKDVELRCDPISGHTALYWYRQSLGQGLEFLIYFQGNSAPDKSGLPSDRFSAERTGGSVSTLTIQRTQQEDSAVYLCASSLTPGQGGEAFFGQGTRLTVV.

This clonotype turned up a few times. A library made for alpha chains picked up this beta chain off target, so its size means little. J is TRBJ2-5 and V is TRBV7-2, with D unclear. The V end lost 0 bases, the J end lost 2 bases, and 7 bases lay between the germline ends. In germline, CDR1 is SGHTA, CDR2 FQGNSA. CDR3 length: 14 amino acids. The CDR3 protein is CASSLASPQETQYF. CDR3 coding DNA: TGTGCCAGCAGCTTAGCGTCCCCACAAGAGACCCAGTACTTC.

This clonotype is classed as medium-sized. This beta chain came through as a stray read in a library set up for alpha chains, and its size says little. The chain couples TRBV12-3 or TRBV12-4 to TRBJ1-6; a possible D gene is TRBD1 (6 bases). With 7 bases removed from V and 5 bases from J, the gap between germline ends came to 18 bases. The CDR3 runs 16 residues. The CDR3 nucleotides are TGTGCCAGCACCCTATCTGGGGGCAGGCATAATTCACCCCTCCACTTT. Translated: CASTLSGGRHNSPLHF.

This clonotype showed up many times. This beta chain was picked up by a library intended for alpha chains and is off target, so its count carries little meaning. This chain uses TRBV10-3 with TRBJ1-1; D is possibly TRBD1 (5 bases). Germline V CDR1 and CDR2: ENHRY, SYGVKD. This CDR3 has 16 residues. V lost 6 bases and J lost 0, with 17 bases in between. The CDR3 region is CAIRSPRGGMNTEAFF. The CDR3 DNA sequence: TGTGCCATCAGGTCTCCGCGTGGGGGAATGAACACTGAAGCTTTCTTT.

This clonotype was recorded at least ten times. This beta chain is a stray sequence in a library constructed for alpha chains; its clone size is not meaningful. This rearrangement joins TRBV30 to TRBJ1-1; no clear D. CDR3 length: 14 residues. Trimming cost V 2 bases and J 4 bases, with 14 bases left between them. Germline CDR1 and CDR2: GTSNPN and SVGIG (reference sequence). CDR3 DNA: TGTGCCTGGAGTCCTCTGACGTACGGCACTGAAGCTTTCTTT. This codes for CAWSPLTYGTEAFF.